The sequence of this T cell receptor beta chain was determined in a study of blood T cell repertoires in COVID-19. Study summary: From the United States, Italy and Spain came samples of acute and convalescent COVID-19. T cells, B-cell-depleted T cells, or PBMCs provided the cDNA or gDNA that served as material.

This clone came up once. V shed 0 bases and J 4 bases; nucleotides not matched to a gene: 6. Germline V gives CDR1 SGHDT, CDR2 YYEEEE. This CDR3 spans 16 amino acids. Patients in Seattle were enrolled during active infection, then followed longitudinally. Study processing details: How many nucleated cells were present was estimated from reference gene primer amplification. This table comes from immunoSEQ multiplex PCR, and its TCRdb copy is limited to in-frame clones, with some not included. From that table come the V and J calls and clone size; the DNA was used to work out D and trimming. The table shows about half a million clones, with approximately 89% occurring only once.

The sequenced sample consisted of peripheral blood. The chain has TRBV5-6 and TRBJ2-3; TRBD1 agrees at 9 bases. This TCR was sampled from a man younger than 35 with COVID-19, enrolled during active disease. CDR3 region: CASSLATGQGSDTQYF. The DNA for the CDR3 is TGTGCCAGCAGCTTGGCTACGGGACAGGGATCAGATACGCAGTATTTT.